This section outlines one T cell receptor (beta chain) sequence together with its context. This record belongs to a study of PD-1 blockade in classical Hodgkin lymphoma. Some clones are missing from TCRdb's copy, which holds only in-frame ones; the method was immunoSEQ multiplex PCR. Of about 24,000 clones listed, roughly 80% were seen once; the top ten hold roughly 8.6%. CDR1 LGHNA and CDR2 YNFKEQ come from the germline V gene. The CDR3 spans 16 residues. V was trimmed by 0 bases and J by 6 bases, leaving 14 bases between them. Following autologous stem cell transplantation, relapse occurred in every patient, and exposure to brentuximab vedotin varied.

V usage is TRBV4-2 and J usage is TRBJ1-4; D possibly corresponds to TRBD1 (5 bases). This material consisted of peripheral blood mononuclear cells (PBMCs), taken before the second cycle of nivolumab. The clonotype was recovered from a human donor with classical Hodgkin lymphoma. CDR3 in amino acids: CASSQDYNGGYEKLFF. In nucleotides, the CDR3 is TGTGCCAGCAGCCAAGATTATAACGGGGGATATGAAAAACTGTTTTTT.